This entry lists 14 T cell receptor beta chains sequenced from one sample in a study of blood T cell repertoires in COVID-19. Libraries were prepared by immunoSEQ multiplex PCR; TCRdb keeps only in-frame clonotypes and omits some of them. Among fewer than 200,000 clones listed, approximately 83% were seen once. Sequenced input: peripheral blood. These receptors were obtained from an elderly woman with acute or convalescent COVID-19.

This clone was counted only a few times. This chain joins TRBV2 and TRBJ1-5, with TRBD1 matching over 8 bases. The CDR3 is 14 amino acids. CDR1 and CDR2 (germline): SNHLY, FYNNEI. With 5 bases clipped from V and 5 bases from J, the junction kept 5 bases outside the gene matches. CDR3 region: CASSMTGADQPQHF. The DNA for the CDR3 is TGTGCCAGCAGTATGACAGGGGCGGATCAGCCCCAGCATTTT.

This clone was picked up one time. The CDR3 DNA reads as TGTGCCAGCAGCCCCCTGACAGGGACCTTCTCTGGAAACACCATATATTTT. This gives the protein CASSPLTGTFSGNTIYF. The chain has TRBV11-2 and TRBJ1-3; 7 bases fit TRBD1. The CDR3 totals 17 residues. V lost 5 bases and J lost 0; bases outside the gene matches: 10. Germline CDR1 SGHAT, CDR2 FQNNGV.

This sequence joins TRBV19 and TRBJ2-5; 10 nucleotides match TRBD2. This CDR3 has 15 amino acids. Germline V gene lookup returns CDR1 LNHDA and CDR2 SQIVND (reference sequence). J gave up 2 bases and V 5 bases, and 5 bases lay outside the gene matches. The CDR3 DNA is TGTGCCAGTAGTGTTGGACTAGCGGATCAAGAGACCCAGTACTTC. It is translated as CASSVGLADQETQYF.

The rearrangement uses TRBV19 and TRBJ1-1; possibly TRBD1 for D (6 bases). This CDR3 is 14 amino acids long. Germline V gene lookup returns CDR1 LNHDA and CDR2 SQIVND (reference sequence). V was trimmed by 8 bases and J by 3 bases, leaving 16 bases between them. CDR3 nucleotide sequence: TGTGCCAGTTCCCAGGGGCGCGGGTACACTGAAGCTTTCTTT. Its protein product is CASSQGRGYTEAFF.

The chain employs TRBV4-1 and TRBJ2-1, with 9 bases matching TRBD2. The J segment lost 7 bases and the V segment lost 1 base, leaving 5 bases of the junction unmatched. CDR1 and CDR2 from the germline V gene are MGHRA and YSYEKL. The CDR3 is 15 amino acids. CDR3 protein: CASSQGAGGRNEQFF. The CDR3 DNA reads TGCGCCAGCAGCCAAGGAGCGGGAGGAAGGAATGAGCAGTTCTTC.

The J gene is TRBJ1-1, the V gene TRBV5-1; the D is unclear. The CDR3 sequence is 13 residues long. V shed 2 bases and J shed 4 bases, with 9 bases lying between them. CDR1 is SGHRS, CDR2 YFSETQ, per germline. The CDR3 region has the DNA TGCGCCAGCAGCTTCCGGGAACTCACTGAAGCTTTCTTT. Translation: CASSFRELTEAFF.

The V and J genes are TRBV19 and TRBJ2-1; a weak D match, TRBD1 (7 bases). The CDR3 contains 15 residues. Germline loops: CDR1 LNHDA, CDR2 SQIVND (reference sequence). V lost 3 bases, J lost 6 bases, and 15 bases lay in between. The CDR3 spells CASSIPGGGPNEQFF. In DNA form, the CDR3 reads TGTGCCAGTAGTATCCCCGGAGGGGGCCCCAATGAGCAGTTCTTC.

In regard to this clone: Other DNA sequences in the sample encode the same CDR3. The chain is built from TRBV19 and TRBJ1-2; the D gene is possibly TRBD1 (6 bases). The CDR3 spans 13 residues. Germline CDR1 reads LNHDA; CDR2 reads SQIVND (reference sequence). V was trimmed by 5 bases and J by 4 bases, leaving 11 bases between them. DNA for the CDR3: TGTGCCAGTAGTCCACAGACAGGCTATGGCTACACCTTC. It encodes CASSPQTGYGYTF.

The chain carries TRBV29-1 and TRBJ1-4; D is possibly TRBD1 (6 bases). The V end lost 5 bases, the J end lost 2 bases, and 12 bases lay between the germline ends. The CDR3 length is 14 residues. CDR1 is SQVTM and CDR2 is ANQGSEA in the germline V gene. The CDR3 loop reads CSVKGVATNEKLFF. CDR3 nucleotide sequence: TGCAGCGTTAAGGGGGTTGCGACTAATGAAAAACTGTTTTTT.

The chain employs TRBV18 and TRBJ2-2; weak D call: TRBD1 (5 bases). Trimming left V 5 bases short and J 10 bases short, with 8 bases between. The CDR3 is made up of 11 amino acids. Per the germline V gene, CDR1 is KGHSH and CDR2 is LQKENI. Here the CDR3 reads CASSTTVELFF. The CDR3 nucleotides read TGTGCCAGCTCAACGACAGTGGAGCTGTTTTTT.

This rearrangement joins TRBV19 to TRBJ1-4, with D perhaps TRBD1 (6 bases). V lost 9 bases to trimming and J lost 5 bases, with 13 bases between them. This CDR3 is 13 amino acids long. Germline values: CDR1 LNHDA, CDR2 SQIVND (reference sequence). The CDR3 nucleotides are TGTGCCAGCAGTGTAGGACAGAATGAAAAACTGTTTTTT. It is translated as CASSVGQNEKLFF.

The chain recombines TRBV6-6 with TRBJ2-7; the D is unclear. The V gene lost 0 bases and the J gene lost 0 bases, with 12 bases spanning the gap. Germline lookup yields CDR1 MNHNY and CDR2 SVGAGI (reference sequence). The CDR3 is made up of 16 amino acids. The CDR3 DNA sequence: TGTGCCAGCAGTTACTCCCGTCGCGGTAGCTCCTACGAGCAGTACTTC. Amino acids: CASSYSRRGSSYEQYF.

This clone was picked up one time. This chain uses TRBV5-1 with TRBJ2-7, with 9 bases aligning to TRBD1. Germline V gene lookup returns CDR1 SGHRS and CDR2 YFSETQ. Trimming cost V 4 bases and J 5 bases; bases outside gene matches: 7. The CDR3 runs 14 residues. In nucleotides, the CDR3 is TGCGCCAGCAGCCACCGGGACAGGGTCAACGAGCAGTACTTC. Its protein product is CASSHRDRVNEQYF.

J is TRBJ2-7 and V is TRBV5-1; D is possibly TRBD1 (6 bases). V lost 2 bases to trimming and J lost 5 bases, with 17 bases between them. This CDR3 comprises 15 residues. The germline V gene encodes CDR1 SGHRS and CDR2 YFSETQ. This CDR3 is CASSLLGAQVDEQYF. CDR3 DNA: TGCGCCAGCAGCTTACTGGGGGCGCAGGTCGACGAGCAGTACTTC. Combining the CDR3 with reference TRBV5-1 and TRBJ2-7 gives the whole variable domain KAGVTQTPRYLIKTRGQQVTLSCSPISGHRSVSWYQQTPGQGLQFLFEYFSETQRNKGNFPGRFSGRQFSNSRSEMNVSTLELGDSALYLCASSLLGAQVDEQYFGPGTRLTVT.